The subject of this entry is one T cell receptor (beta chain). Its antigen is as yet unknown. Method: immunoSEQ multiplex PCR; TCRdb's copy keeps in-frame clones and lacks some. This sample has some 1,600,000 clones, with around 98% found just once. The record originates from a study of shared clonotypes between healthy human individuals. Across the whole study: For every donor, three CD4 naive, three CD4 memory, two CD8 naive and one CD8 memory plates were used.

Notes on the study in general: Few donors limited the genetic and exposure-history diversity represented.

Germline V lookup: CDR1 LNHDA, CDR2 SQIVND (reference sequence). CDR3 length: 17 residues. Trimming took off 5 bases at V and 0 bases at J, with 14 bases between the two ends. The sequence was collected from a man younger than 45 in good health. Sequenced input: naive CD4+ T cells sorted from blood. Subset given: CD45RA+ positively selected. The V and J genes are TRBV19 and TRBJ2-6, with D tentatively TRBD1 (5 bases). As DNA, the CDR3 is TGTGCCAGTAGTTTCCAAGGGGTTAGCTCTGGGGCCAACGTCCTGACTTTC. It translates to CASSFQGVSSGANVLTF.